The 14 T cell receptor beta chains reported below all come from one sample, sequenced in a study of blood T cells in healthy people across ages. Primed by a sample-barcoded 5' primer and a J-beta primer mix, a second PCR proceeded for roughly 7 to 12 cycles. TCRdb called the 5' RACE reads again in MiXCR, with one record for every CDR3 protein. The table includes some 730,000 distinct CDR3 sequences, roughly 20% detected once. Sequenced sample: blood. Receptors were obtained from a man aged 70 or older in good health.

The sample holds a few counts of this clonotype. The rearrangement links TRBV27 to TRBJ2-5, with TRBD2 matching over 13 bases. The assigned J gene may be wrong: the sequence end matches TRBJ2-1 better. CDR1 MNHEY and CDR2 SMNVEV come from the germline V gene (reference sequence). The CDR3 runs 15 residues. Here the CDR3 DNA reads TGTGCCAGCAGAAGGACTAGCGGGAGCCACAATGAGCAGTTCTTC. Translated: CASRRTSGSHNEQFF.

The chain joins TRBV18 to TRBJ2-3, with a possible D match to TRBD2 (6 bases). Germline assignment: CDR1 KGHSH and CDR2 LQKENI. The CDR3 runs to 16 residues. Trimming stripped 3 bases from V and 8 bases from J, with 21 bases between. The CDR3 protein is CASSPDPGTGDVTQYF. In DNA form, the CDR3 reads TGTGCCAGCTCACCTGATCCCGGGACGGGAGACGTTACGCAGTATTTT.

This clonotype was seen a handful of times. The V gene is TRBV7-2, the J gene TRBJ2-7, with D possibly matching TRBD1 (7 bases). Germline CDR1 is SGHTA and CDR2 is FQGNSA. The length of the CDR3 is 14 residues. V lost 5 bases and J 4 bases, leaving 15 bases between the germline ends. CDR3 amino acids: CASSPRGDRYEQYF. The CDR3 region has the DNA TGTGCCAGCAGCCCCAGGGGGGACAGATACGAGCAGTACTTC.

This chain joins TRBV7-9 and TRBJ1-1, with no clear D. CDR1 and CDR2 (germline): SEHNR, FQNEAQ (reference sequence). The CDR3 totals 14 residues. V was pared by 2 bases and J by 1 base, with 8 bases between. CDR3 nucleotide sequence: TGTGCCAGCAGCTTAAACACCGGGAACACTGAAGCTTTCTTT. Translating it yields CASSLNTGNTEAFF.

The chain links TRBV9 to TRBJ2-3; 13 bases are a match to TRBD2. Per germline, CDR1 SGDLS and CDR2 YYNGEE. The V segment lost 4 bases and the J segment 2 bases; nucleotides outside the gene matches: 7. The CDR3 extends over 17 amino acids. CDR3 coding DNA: TGTGCCAGCAGCCCCCAGGGACTAGCGGGGAACACAGATACGCAGTATTTT. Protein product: CASSPQGLAGNTDTQYF.

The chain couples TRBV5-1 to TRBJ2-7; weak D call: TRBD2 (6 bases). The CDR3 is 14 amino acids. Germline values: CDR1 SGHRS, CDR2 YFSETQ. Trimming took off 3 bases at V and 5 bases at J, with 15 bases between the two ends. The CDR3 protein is CASSSTGVVNEQYF. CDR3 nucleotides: TGCGCCAGCAGCTCTACGGGGGTGGTAAACGAGCAGTACTTC.

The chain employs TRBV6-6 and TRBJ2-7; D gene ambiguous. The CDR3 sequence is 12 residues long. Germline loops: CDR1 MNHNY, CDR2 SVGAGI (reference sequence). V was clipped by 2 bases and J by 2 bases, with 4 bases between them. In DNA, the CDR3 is TGTGCCAGCAGTTACACCCCCTACGAGCAGTACTTC. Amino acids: CASSYTPYEQYF.

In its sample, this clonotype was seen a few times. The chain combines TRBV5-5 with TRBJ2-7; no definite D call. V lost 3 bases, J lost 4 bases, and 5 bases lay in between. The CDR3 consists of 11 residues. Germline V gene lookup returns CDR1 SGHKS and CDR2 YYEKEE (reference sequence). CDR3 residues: CASSSMYEQYF. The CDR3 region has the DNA TGTGCCAGCAGCTCGATGTACGAGCAGTACTTC.

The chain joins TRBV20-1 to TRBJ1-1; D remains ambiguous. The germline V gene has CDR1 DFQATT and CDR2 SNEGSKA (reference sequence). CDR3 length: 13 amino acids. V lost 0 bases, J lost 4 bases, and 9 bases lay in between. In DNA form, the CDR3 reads TGCAGTGCTAGAGAGGCCCCTGGCACTGAAGCTTTCTTT. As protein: CSAREAPGTEAFF.

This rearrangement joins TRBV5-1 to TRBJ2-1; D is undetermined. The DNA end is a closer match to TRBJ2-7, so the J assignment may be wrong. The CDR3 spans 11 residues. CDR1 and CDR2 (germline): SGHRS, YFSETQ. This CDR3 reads CASSLHDEQYF. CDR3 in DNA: TGCGCCAGCAGCTTGCACGACGAGCAGTACTTC.

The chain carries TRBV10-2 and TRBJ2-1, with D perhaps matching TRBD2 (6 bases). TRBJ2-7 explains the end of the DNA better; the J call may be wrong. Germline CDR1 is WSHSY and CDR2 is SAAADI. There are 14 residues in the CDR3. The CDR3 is CASRLGVGGYEQYF. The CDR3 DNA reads TGCGCCAGCAGACTCGGTGTGGGGGGATACGAGCAGTACTTC.

The DNA of the CDR3 is TGCAGTGCCCCACAGGGTTCTGGGGCCAACGTCCTGACTTTC. This codes for CSAPQGSGANVLTF. This chain connects TRBV20-1 to TRBJ2-6; possibly TRBD1 for D (6 bases). The ends were cut back, 6 bases at V and 1 base at J, with 10 bases in the middle. CDR3 length: 14 amino acids. Germline lookup yields CDR1 DFQATT and CDR2 SNEGSKA (reference sequence).

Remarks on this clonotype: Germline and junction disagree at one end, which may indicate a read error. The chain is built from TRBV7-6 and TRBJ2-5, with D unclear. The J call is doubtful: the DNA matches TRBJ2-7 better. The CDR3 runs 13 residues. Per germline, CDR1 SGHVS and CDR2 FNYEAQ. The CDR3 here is CAGSLALAYEQYF. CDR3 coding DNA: TGTGCCGGCAGCTTAGCTTTGGCGTACGAGCAGTACTTC.

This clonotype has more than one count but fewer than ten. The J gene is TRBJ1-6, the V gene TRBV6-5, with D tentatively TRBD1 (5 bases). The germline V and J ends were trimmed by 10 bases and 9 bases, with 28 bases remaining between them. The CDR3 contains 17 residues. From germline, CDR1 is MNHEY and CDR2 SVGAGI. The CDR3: CATNSGTGTGSSSPLHF. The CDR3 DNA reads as TGTGCCACAAATAGTGGAACAGGAACGGGGTCTAGTTCACCCCTCCACTTT.